This TCR beta chain was obtained from a study of shared clonotypes between healthy human individuals. At the level of the study: Three CD4 naive, three CD4 memory, two CD8 naive and one CD8 memory plate were used per donor. Findings and limits, study-wide: Compared with memory subsets, naive subsets generally had larger estimated richness. All-four-donor shared clonotypes had higher generation probabilities than non-shared clonotypes did. With several donors compared, around 5.4% of naive CD4 clonotypes were shared.

Details on this clone: The target antigen is unknown.

The V gene lost 2 bases and the J gene lost 6 bases, with 10 bases spanning the gap. In germline, CDR1 is GTSNPN, CDR2 SVGIG (reference sequence). The CDR3 totals 12 residues. Libraries were prepared by immunoSEQ multiplex PCR; TCRdb keeps only in-frame clonotypes and omits some of them. This sample has 180,000 or so clones; 85% to 95% occur once, and the top ten carry more than 0.06%. The sample was naive CD4+ T cells sorted from blood. Sample subset: CD45RA+ positively selected. The TCR comes from a woman aged 25 to 39 in good health. The chain couples TRBV30 to TRBJ1-2, with D hard to call. The CDR3 DNA reads as TGTGCCTGGAGTCCTGTCGGTCATGGCTACACCTTC. This codes for CAWSPVGHGYTF.